The TCR beta chain under discussion was sequenced for a study of T cells in Graves' hyperthyroidism and ophthalmopathy (dated by TCRdb to about 2019). About the study as a whole: Peripheral blood samples were taken at initial diagnosis, before any treatment was given. The paper reports TCR Vbeta CDR3 sequencing of approximately 140 peripheral blood samples: around 45 ophthalmopathy, 70 to 85 hyperthyroidism and approximately 17 progressor patients. Prospective prediction of ophthalmopathy was tested in an independent validation cohort consisting of about 20 hyperthyroidism patients and 17 patients who later progressed to ophthalmopathy. For training and testing, the 100 or so patients in the discovery cohort were randomly divided in a 7:3 ratio. In roughly six Graves' hyperthyroidism patients, the study also compared T-cell repertoires from thyroid tissue with T-cell repertoires from blood. To identify TCR V-J signatures that set the groups apart, the researchers used a discovery cohort of 100 or so patients, made up of roughly 40 with Graves' ophthalmopathy and 57 with stable Graves' hyperthyroidism. Once sampling was done, hyperthyroidism patients were given methimazole at a starting dose of 30 mg daily, whereas ophthalmopathy patients were given high-dose intravenous methylprednisolone. Summary of the overall study and its limitations: Most expanded thyroid clonotypes (frequency above 0.001) were also detected in blood, a finding suggesting that blood repertoires may reflect thyroid immune responses. No statistical method was used to fix the sample size in advance, and group allocation was not hidden from the investigators. A 13 V-J signature model separated ophthalmopathy from stable hyperthyroidism, with about 88% sensitivity and 81% to 83% specificity in cross-validation and 80%/75% in testing. In validation, the model predicted progression to ophthalmopathy a median of around 6.5 months before onset, with over 55% sensitivity and more than 72% specificity.

Ophthalmopathy patients had moderately to severely active disease, Clinical Activity Score of at least 3, NOSPECS grade of at least 4, and duration under 3 months. The study excluded patients with uncontrolled infections, other autoimmune diseases, pregnancy or lactation. Clinical symptoms, serum thyroxine and TRAb, thyroid ultrasound, and orbital computed tomography formed the basis for the diagnoses. PBMCs were separated from roughly 10 ml of fresh peripheral blood using Ficoll-Paque density gradient centrifugation. Trizol reagent was used to extract total RNA, and RNA quality was then checked on an Agilent 2100 Bioanalyzer. The table lists this clonotype with many counts. Its antigen specificity is not known. The sample holds no much larger clone one base away, and base qualities are not on file. V and J lose 5 bases and 2 bases, and a span of 7 bases separates them. Taken from the germline V gene, the CDR1 and CDR2 loops are MDHEN and SYDVKM. Taken from cysteine to phenylalanine, the CDR3 has 12 residues. Only the CDR3 part of the read is kept: 36 bases, read in frame from the first base.

TCR beta CDR3 regions were amplified from RNA transcripts. A first-round RT-PCR of the TCR CDR3 used the HTBI primer set with the Qiagen OneStep RT-PCR kit. Libraries were constructed in a second round of multiplex PCR, after which size selection and purification were carried out. Libraries were sequenced paired-end with 100 bp reads on an Illumina HiSeq2000. For the original study's pipeline: SOAPnuke was used to process the raw data, throwing out any read that contained adapters or uncalled bases, had a mean Phred below 15, or lacked an exact constant-primer or identifier match. High-quality paired reads were merged with COPE v1.2.5, and unique nucleotide sequences were defined as clonotypes. MiTCR v1.1 was used to align the clonotypes against IMGT TRBV, TRBD and TRBJ reference segments. Analysis was restricted to V-J combinations with a frequency above 0.0001, which covered approximately 99% of repertoires. A TCS score was defined as the ratio of F50 (clonal expansion) to E x V (chaos), with BLOSUM62-based TCRdist applied between CDR3 peptides within each V-J. Welch's t-statistics and random forest reduced just over 500 V-J features to fewer than 15, which were used in a naive Bayes classifier (R e1071). Thyroid-blood repertoire similarity was quantified with the Morisita-Horn index. The raw public reads went through TCRdb reprocessing: fastp at Q25, MiXCR clone calling, in-frame beta chains kept. Rows with a matching CDR3 protein are joined into one entry that keeps the most common DNA and genes. The V and J calls were determined by TCRdb, not by the authors. The sample yields about 610,000 distinct CDR3 sequences; about 15% were counted once. About 3.9% of the sample is in the top ten clones.

The sequence was collected from a woman aged 40 to 50 with Graves' ophthalmopathy. The chain links TRBV28 with TRBJ2-7; the D gene lacks a confident call. The sequenced sample was blood. The CDR3 amino acid sequence is: CASSPDPYEQYF. The DNA sequence reads TGTGCCAGCAGTCCGGACCCCTACGAGCAGTACTTC.